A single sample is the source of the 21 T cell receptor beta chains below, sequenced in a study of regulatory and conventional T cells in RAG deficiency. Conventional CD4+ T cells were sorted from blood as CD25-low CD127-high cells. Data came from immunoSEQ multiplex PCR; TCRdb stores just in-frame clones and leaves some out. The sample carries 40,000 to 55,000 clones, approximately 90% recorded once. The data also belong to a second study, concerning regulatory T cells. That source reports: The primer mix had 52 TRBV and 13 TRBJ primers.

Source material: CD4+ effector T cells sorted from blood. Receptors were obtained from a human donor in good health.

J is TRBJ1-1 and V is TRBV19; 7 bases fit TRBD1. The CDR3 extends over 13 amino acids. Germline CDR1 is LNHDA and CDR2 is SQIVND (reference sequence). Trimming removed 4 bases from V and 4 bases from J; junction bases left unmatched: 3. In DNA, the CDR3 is TGTGCCAGTAGTACACAGGGGTTCACTGAAGCTTTCTTT. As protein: CASSTQGFTEAFF.

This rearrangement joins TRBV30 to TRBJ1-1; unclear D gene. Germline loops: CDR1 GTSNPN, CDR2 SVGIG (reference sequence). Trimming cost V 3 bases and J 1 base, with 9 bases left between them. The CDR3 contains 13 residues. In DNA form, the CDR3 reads TGTGCCTGGAGCCTAGATTCGAACACTGAAGCTTTCTTT. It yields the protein CAWSLDSNTEAFF.

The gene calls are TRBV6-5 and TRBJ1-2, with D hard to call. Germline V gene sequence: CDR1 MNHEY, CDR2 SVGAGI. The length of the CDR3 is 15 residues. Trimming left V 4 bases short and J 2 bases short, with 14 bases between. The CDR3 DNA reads TGTGCCAGCAGTTCACCGGAACAGACGAACTATGGCTACACCTTC. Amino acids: CASSSPEQTNYGYTF.

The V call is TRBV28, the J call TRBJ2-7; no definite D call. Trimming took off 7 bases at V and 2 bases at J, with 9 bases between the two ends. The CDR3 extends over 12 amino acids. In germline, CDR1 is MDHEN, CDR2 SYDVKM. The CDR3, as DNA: TGTGCCAGCAAGGCGTTCGCCTACGAGCAGTACTTC. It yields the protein CASKAFAYEQYF.

CDR3 sequence (DNA): TGTGCCTGGTCGGGGTTTTACACTGAAGCTTTCTTT. Protein sequence: CAWSGFYTEAFF. The V gene is TRBV30, the J gene TRBJ1-1, with D hard to call. V was shortened by 5 bases and J by 3 bases, with 10 bases between the two germline ends. CDR1 and CDR2 from the germline V gene are GTSNPN and SVGIG (reference sequence). The CDR3 runs 12 residues. Combining the CDR3 with reference TRBV30 and TRBJ1-1 gives the whole variable domain SQTIHQWPATLVQPVGSPLSLECTVEGTSNPNLYWYRQAAGRGLQLLFYSVGIGQISSEVPQNLSASRPQDRQFILSSKKLLLSDSGFYLCAWSGFYTEAFFGQGTRLTVV.

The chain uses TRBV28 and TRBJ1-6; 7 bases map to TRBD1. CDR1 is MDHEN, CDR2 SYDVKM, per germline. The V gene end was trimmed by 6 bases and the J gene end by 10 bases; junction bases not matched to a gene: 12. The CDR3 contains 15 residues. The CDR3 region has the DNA TGTGCCAGCAGGGGGGACAGCACCGAAGGGTCACCCCTCCACTTT. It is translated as CASRGDSTEGSPLHF. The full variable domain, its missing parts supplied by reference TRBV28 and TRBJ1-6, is DVKVTQSSRYLVKRTGEKVFLECVQDMDHENMFWYRQDPGLGLRLIYFSYDVKMKEKGDIPEGYSVSREKKERFSLILESASTNQTSMYLCASRGDSTEGSPLHFGNGTRLTVT.

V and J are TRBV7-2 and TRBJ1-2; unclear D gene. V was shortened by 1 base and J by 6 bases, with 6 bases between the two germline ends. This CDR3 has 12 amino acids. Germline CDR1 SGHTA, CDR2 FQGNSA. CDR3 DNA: TGTGCCAGCAGCTTAGTCGGGGATGGCTACACCTTC. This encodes CASSLVGDGYTF.

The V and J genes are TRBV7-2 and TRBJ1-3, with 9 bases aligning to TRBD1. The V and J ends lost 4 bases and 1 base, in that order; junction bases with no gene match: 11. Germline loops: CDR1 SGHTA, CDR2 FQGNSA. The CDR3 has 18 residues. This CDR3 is CASSSGVTGTGSGNTIYF. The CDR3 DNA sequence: TGTGCCAGCAGCTCAGGTGTTACCGGGACAGGGTCTGGAAACACCATATATTTT.

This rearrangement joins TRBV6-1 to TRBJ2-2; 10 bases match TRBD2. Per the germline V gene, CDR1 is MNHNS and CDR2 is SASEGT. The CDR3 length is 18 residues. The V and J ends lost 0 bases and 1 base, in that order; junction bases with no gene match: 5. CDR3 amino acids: CASSEARSSGGNTGELFF. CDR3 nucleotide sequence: TGTGCCAGCAGTGAAGCGAGGTCTAGCGGGGGGAACACCGGGGAGCTGTTTTTT.

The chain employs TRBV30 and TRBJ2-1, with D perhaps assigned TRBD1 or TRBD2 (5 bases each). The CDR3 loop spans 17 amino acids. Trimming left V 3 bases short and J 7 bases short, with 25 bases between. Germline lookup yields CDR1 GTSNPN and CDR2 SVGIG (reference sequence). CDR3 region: CAWSALLTRDQANEQFF. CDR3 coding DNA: TGTGCCTGGAGCGCGCTCCTTACCAGGGACCAAGCGAATGAGCAGTTCTTC.

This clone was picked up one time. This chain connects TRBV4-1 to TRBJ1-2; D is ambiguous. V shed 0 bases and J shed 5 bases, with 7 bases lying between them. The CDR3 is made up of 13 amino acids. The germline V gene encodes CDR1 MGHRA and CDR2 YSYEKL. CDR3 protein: CASSQDAGYGYTF. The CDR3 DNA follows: TGCGCCAGCAGCCAAGATGCGGGTTATGGCTACACCTTC.

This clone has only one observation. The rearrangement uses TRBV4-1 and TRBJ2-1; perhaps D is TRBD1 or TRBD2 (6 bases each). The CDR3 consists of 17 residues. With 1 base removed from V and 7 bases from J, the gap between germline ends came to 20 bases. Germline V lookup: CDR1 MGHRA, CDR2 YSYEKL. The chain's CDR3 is CASSQAGGGEKWNEQFF. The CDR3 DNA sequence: TGCGCCAGCAGCCAAGCCGGAGGGGGAGAGAAGTGGAATGAGCAGTTCTTC.

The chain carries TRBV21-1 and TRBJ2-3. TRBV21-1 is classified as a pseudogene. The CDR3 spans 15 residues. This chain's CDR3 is CAGPPGDTSTDTQYF. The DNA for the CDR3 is TGTGCCGGACCCCCGGGGGACACCAGCACAGATACGCAGTATTTT.

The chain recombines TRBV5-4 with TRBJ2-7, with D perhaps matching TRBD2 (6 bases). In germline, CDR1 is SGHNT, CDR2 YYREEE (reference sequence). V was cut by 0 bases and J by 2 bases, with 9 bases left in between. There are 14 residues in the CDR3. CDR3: CASSLESGAYEQYF. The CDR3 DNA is TGTGCCAGCAGCTTGGAGTCGGGGGCCTACGAGCAGTACTTC. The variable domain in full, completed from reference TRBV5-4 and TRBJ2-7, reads ETGVTQSPTHLIKTRGQQVTLRCSSQSGHNTVSWYQQALGQGPQFIFQYYREEENGRGNFPPRFSGLQFPNYSSELNVNALELDDSALYLCASSLESGAYEQYFGPGTRLTVT.

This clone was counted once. The CDR3, as DNA: TGTGCCTGCCAAACGTTGAACCGCGAGCAGTACTTC. It specifies CACQTLNREQYF. V usage is TRBV30 and J usage is TRBJ2-5; D uncertain. The end of the DNA aligns better with TRBJ2-7, so the J call may be wrong. CDR1 GTSNPN and CDR2 SVGIG come from the germline V gene (reference sequence). The CDR3 has 12 amino acids.

The CDR3 DNA sequence: TGTGCCAGCAGCGCAGGGGTATCCAATCAGCCCCAGCATTTT. Its protein product is CASSAGVSNQPQHF. This rearrangement joins TRBV6-5 to TRBJ1-5; TRBD1 might be the D (6 bases). V lost 6 bases to trimming and J lost 3 bases, with 12 bases between them. The CDR3 extends over 14 amino acids. CDR1 and CDR2 (germline): MNHEY, SVGAGI.

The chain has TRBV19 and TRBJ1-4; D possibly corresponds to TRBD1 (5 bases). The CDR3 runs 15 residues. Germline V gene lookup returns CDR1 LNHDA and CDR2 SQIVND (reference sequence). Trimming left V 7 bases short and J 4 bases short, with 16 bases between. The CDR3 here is CASTLTRGVNEKLFF. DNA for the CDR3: TGTGCCAGTACCTTAACCCGGGGGGTTAATGAAAAACTGTTTTTT.

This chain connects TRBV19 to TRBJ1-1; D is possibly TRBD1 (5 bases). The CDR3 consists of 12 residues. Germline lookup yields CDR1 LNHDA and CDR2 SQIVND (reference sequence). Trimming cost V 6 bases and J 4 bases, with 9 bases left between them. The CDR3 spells CASSRVSTEAFF. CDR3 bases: TGTGCCAGTAGCAGGGTCAGCACTGAAGCTTTCTTT. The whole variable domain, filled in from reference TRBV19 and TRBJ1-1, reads DGGITQSPKYLFRKEGQNVTLSCEQNLNHDAMYWYRQDPGQGLRLIYYSQIVNDFQKGDIAEGYSVSREKKESFPLTVTSAQKNPTAFYLCASSRVSTEAFFGQGTRLTVV.

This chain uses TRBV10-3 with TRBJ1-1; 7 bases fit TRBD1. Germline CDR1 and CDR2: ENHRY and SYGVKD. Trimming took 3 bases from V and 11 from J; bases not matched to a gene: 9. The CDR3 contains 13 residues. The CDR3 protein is CAISDGQGVWAFF. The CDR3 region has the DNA TGTGCCATCAGTGATGGGCAGGGGGTGTGGGCTTTCTTT.

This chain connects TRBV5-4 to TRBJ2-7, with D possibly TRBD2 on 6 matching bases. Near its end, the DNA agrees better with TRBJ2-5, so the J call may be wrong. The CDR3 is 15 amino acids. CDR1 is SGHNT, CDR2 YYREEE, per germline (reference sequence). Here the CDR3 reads CASSSPRDSQETQYF. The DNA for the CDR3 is TGTGCCAGCAGCTCACCTAGGGACTCCCAAGAGACCCAGTACTTC.

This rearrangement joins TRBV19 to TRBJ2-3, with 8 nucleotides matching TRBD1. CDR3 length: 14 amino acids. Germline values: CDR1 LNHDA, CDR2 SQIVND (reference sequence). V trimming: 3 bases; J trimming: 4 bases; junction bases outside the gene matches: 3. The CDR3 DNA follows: TGTGCCAGTAGTATCGAGGACAGGGCAGATACGCAGTATTTT. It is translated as CASSIEDRADTQYF.